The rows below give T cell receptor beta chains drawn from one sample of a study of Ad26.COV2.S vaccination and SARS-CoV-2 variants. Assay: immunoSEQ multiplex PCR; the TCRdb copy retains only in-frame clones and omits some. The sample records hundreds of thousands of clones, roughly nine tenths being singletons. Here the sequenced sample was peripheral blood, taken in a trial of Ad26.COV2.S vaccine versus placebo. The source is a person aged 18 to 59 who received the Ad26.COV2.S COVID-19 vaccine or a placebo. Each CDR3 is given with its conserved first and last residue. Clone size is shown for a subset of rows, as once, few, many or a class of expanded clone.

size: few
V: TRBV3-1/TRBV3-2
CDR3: CASSQGGSGELFF

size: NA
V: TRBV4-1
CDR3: CASSQGTTGANVLTF

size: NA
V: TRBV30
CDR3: CAWSVKGAGNQPQHF

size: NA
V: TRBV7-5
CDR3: CARSLGKGRATDTQYF

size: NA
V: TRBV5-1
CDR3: CASSRAGGPETQYF

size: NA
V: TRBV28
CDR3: CASGSGTSSNEQYF

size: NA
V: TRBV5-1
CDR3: CASSLVANRGLDTPLHF

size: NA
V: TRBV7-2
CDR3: CASSSRRGSYNEQFF

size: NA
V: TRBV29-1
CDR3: CSVKPRAADTEAFF

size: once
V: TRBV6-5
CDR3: CASSPPVDGAGELFF

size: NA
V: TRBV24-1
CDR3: CATSDSVAGAYNEQFF

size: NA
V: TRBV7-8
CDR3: CASSLKPRLVTDTQYF

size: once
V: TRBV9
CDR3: CASSRTQETQYF

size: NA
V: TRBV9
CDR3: CASSVGFTPGGSLNEQFF

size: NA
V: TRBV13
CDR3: CASSSRVAAGEAGELFF

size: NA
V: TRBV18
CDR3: CASSPLQGNYGYTF

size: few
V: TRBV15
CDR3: CATSAGDRGNQPQHF

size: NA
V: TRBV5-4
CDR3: CASSSGKRGGTDTQYF

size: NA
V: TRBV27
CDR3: CASSLGGGRAGELFF

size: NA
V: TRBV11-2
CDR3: CASSFAGMHGYTF

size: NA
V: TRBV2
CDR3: CASSLLNQPQHF

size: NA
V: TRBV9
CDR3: CASSPRLAGYNEQFF

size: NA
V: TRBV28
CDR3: CASSSPPDGGYGYTF

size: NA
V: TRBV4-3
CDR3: CASSHGGLTGELFF

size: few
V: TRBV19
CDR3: CASSKTSNEQFF

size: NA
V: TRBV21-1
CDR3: CASSKREKPLDREDSPLHF

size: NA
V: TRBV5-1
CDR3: CASSWRTNGQMNTGELFF

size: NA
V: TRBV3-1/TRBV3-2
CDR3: CASSQEGGGYTF

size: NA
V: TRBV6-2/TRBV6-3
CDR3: CASSRLQGVGQPQHF

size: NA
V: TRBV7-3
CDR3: CASSLTGYDEQFF

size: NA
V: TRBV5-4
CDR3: CASSFRGGNEQFF

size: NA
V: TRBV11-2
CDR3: CASSFNRGPRTIYF

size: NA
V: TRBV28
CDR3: CASRGGFDGYTF

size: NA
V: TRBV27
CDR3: CASSHSYNQPQHF

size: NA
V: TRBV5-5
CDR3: CASSLFSSGGAGEQYF

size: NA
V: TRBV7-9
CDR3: CASSPEASVQYF

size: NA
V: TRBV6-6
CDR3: CASSTGSGYTF

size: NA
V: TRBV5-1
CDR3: CASSYRDRGKDTEAFF

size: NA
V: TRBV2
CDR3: CASISDSGFTGELFF

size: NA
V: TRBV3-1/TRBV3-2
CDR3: CASSHTITSTDTQYF